This T cell receptor beta chain was found in a study of cytomegalovirus exposure and HLA in healthy donors. The PCR had 60 Vbeta and 13 Jbeta primers. TCRdb's table, derived via immunoSEQ multiplex PCR, lists solely in-frame clones and lacks some. The sample holds roughly 200,000 clones, approximately 85% seen once. Study findings and constraints: Common viral pathogens were later found to be apparently linked to several of the most significant clusters.

This clone was counted a single time. Its antigen is currently unknown. Specimen: PBMCs. The source is a woman in her forties or fifties in good health and CMV-seronegative.

The CDR3 sequence: CATSRGDGYSYEQYF. The CDR3 bases are TGTGCCACCAGCCGAGGCGACGGCTACTCCTACGAGCAGTACTTC. V gene TRBV19 combines with J gene TRBJ2-7; D ambiguous. The ends were cut back, 10 bases at V and 0 bases at J, with 19 bases in the middle. Germline V gene lookup returns CDR1 LNHDA and CDR2 SQIVND (reference sequence). The CDR3 extends over 15 amino acids. The variable domain in full, completed from reference TRBV19 and TRBJ2-7, reads DGGITQSPKYLFRKEGQNVTLSCEQNLNHDAMYWYRQDPGQGLRLIYYSQIVNDFQKGDIAEGYSVSREKKESFPLTVTSAQKNPTAFYLCATSRGDGYSYEQYFGPGTRLTVT.